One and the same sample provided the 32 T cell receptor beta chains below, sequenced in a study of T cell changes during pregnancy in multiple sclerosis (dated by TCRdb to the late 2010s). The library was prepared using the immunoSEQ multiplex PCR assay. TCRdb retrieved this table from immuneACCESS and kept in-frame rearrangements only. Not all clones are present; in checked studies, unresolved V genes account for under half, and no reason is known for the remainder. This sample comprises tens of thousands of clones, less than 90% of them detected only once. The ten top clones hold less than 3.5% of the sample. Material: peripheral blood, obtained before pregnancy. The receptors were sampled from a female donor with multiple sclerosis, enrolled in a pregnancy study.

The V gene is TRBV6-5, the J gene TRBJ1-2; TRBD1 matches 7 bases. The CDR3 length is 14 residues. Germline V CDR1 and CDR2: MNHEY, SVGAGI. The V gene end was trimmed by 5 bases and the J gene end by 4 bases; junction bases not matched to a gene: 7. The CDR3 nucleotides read TGTGCCAGCAGTAACACAGGGGAAATCTATGGCTACACCTTC. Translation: CASSNTGEIYGYTF.

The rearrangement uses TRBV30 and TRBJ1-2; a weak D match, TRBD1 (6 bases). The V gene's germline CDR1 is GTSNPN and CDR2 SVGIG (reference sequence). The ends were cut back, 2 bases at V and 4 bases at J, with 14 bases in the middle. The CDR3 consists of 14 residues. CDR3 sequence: CAWSRRGGVYGYTF. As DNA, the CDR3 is TGTGCCTGGAGTAGAAGAGGGGGAGTCTATGGCTACACCTTC.

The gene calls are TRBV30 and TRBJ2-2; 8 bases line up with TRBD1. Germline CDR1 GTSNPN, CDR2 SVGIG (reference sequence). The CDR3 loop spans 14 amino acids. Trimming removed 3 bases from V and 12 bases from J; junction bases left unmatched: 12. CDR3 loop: CAWRINTGQGQLFF. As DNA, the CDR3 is TGTGCCTGGAGGATTAATACCGGACAGGGCCAGCTGTTTTTT.

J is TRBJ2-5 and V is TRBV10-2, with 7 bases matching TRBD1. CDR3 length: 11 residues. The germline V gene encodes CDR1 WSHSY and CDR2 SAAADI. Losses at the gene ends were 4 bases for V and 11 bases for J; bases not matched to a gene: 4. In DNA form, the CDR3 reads TGCGCCAGCAGTGTCGACAGGGCGCAGTACTTC. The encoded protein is CASSVDRAQYF.

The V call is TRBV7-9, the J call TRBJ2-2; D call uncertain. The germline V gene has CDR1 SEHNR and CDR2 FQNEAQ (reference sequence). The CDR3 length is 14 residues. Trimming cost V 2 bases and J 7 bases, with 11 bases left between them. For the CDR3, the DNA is TGTGCCAGCAGCTTAAGTTTGAGAAGCGGGGAGCTGTTTTTT. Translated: CASSLSLRSGELFF.

The CDR3 bases are TGTGCCAGCAGCTCATGGACTGTTCAAGAGACCCAGTACTTC. It is translated as CASSSWTVQETQYF. The V and J genes are TRBV11-2 and TRBJ2-5; D possibly corresponds to TRBD2 (5 bases). CDR1 and CDR2 (germline): SGHAT, FQNNGV. This CDR3 contains 14 residues. Trimming cost V 4 bases and J 2 bases, with 11 bases left between them.

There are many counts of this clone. The CDR3 DNA reads TGTGCCACCAGGGAAGGGAGCTCCTACAATGAGCAGTTCTTC. This translates into CATREGSSYNEQFF. The chain uses TRBV27 and TRBJ2-1; D is tentatively TRBD1 or TRBD2 (5 bases each). Trimming took off 10 bases at V and 0 bases at J, with 13 bases between the two ends. Germline V gives CDR1 MNHEY, CDR2 SMNVEV (reference sequence). The CDR3 totals 14 residues.

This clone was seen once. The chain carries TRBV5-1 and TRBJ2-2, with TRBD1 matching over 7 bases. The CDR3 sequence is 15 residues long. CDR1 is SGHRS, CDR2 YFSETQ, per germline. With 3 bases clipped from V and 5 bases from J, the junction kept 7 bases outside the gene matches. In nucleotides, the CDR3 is TGCGCCAGCAGCTGGGGGACAGATTTGACCGGGGAGCTGTTTTTT. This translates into CASSWGTDLTGELFF.

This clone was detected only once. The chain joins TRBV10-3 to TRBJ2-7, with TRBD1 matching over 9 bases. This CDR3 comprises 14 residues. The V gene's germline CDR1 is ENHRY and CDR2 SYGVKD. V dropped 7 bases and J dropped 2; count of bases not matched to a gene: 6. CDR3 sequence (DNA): TGTGCCATCATACCGGGACAGGGACCCTACGAGCAGTACTTC. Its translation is CAIIPGQGPYEQYF.

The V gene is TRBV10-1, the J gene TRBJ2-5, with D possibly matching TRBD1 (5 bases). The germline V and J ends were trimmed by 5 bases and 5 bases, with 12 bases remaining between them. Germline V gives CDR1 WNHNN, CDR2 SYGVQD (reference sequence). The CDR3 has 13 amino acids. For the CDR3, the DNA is TGCGCCAGCAGTTTCCAGGGTGCCGAGACCCAGTACTTC. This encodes CASSFQGAETQYF.

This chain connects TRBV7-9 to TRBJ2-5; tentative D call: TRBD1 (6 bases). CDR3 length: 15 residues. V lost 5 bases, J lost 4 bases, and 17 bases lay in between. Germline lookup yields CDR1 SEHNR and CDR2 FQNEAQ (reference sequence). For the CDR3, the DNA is TGTGCCAGCAGCCTATTAGGGGACATTATAGAGACCCAGTACTTC. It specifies CASSLLGDIIETQYF.

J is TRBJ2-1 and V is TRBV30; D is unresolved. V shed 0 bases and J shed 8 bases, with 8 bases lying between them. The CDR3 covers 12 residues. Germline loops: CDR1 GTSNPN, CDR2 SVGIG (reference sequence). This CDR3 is CAWSVEWYEQFF. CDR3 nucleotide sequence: TGTGCCTGGAGTGTTGAGTGGTATGAGCAGTTCTTC.

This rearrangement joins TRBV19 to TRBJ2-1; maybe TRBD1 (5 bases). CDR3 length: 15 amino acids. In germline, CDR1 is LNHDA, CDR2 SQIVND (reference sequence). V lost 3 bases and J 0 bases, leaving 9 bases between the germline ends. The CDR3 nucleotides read TGTGCCAGTAGTATCCTGGACACCTCCTACAATGAGCAGTTCTTC. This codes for CASSILDTSYNEQFF.

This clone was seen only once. The CDR3 region has the DNA TGTGCCAGCAGCGTTTCAGCGGGACTAGAGACTCGAGATACGCAGTATTTT. Its translation: CASSVSAGLETRDTQYF. V usage is TRBV9 and J usage is TRBJ2-3; 8 nucleotides match TRBD2. This CDR3 has 17 amino acids. With V trimmed by 2 bases and J by 5 bases, 13 bases remained unmatched. Germline lookup yields CDR1 SGDLS and CDR2 YYNGEE.

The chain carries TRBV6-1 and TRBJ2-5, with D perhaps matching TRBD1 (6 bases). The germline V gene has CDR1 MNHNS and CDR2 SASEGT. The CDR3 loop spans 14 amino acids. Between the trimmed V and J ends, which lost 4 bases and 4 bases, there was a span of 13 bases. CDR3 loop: CASSGLQGTETQYF. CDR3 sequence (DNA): TGTGCCAGCAGTGGTTTACAGGGAACAGAGACCCAGTACTTC.

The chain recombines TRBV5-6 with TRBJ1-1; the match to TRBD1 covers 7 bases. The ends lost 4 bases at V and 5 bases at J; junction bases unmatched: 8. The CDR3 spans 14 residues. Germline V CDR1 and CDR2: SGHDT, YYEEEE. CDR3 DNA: TGTGCCAGCAGCATTTTGACAGGGCGGACTGAAGCTTTCTTT. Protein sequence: CASSILTGRTEAFF. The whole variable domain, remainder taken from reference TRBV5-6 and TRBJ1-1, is DAGVTQSPTHLIKTRGQQVTLRCSPKSGHDTVSWYQQALGQGPQFIFQYYEEEERQRGNFPDRFSGHQFPNYSSELNVNALLLGDSALYLCASSILTGRTEAFFGQGTRLTVV.

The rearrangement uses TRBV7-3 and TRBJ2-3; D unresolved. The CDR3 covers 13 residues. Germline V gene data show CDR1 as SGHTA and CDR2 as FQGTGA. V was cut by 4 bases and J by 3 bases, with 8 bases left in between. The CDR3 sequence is CASSSPGTDTQYF. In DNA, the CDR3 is TGTGCCAGCAGCTCCCCCGGGACAGATACGCAGTATTTT.

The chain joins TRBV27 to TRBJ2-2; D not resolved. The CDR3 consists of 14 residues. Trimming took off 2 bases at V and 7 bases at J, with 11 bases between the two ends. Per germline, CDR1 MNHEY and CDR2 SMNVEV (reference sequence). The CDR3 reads CASSLHGYNGELFF. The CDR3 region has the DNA TGTGCCAGCAGTTTACACGGGTATAACGGGGAGCTGTTTTTT.

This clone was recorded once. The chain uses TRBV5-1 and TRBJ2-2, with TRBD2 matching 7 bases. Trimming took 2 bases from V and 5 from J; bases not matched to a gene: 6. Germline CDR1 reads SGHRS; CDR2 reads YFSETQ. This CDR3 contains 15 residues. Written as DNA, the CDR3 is TGCGCCAGCAGCTTCGGGGGAGGGAGGACCGGGGAGCTGTTTTTT. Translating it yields CASSFGGGRTGELFF.

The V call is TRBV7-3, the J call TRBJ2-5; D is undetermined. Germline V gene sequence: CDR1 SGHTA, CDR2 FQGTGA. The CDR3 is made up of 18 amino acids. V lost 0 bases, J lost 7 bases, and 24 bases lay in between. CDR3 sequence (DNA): TGTGCCAGCAGCTTAACGGGTTCAGCCCCAGGCACCCCGAGGACCCAGTACTTC. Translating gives CASSLTGSAPGTPRTQYF.

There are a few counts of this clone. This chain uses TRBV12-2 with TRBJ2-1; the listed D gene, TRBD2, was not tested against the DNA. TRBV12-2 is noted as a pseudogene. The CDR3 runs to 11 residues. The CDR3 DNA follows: TGTGCAAGTCGCTCCGGTATTTCGCAGTTCTTC. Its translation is CASRSGISQFF.

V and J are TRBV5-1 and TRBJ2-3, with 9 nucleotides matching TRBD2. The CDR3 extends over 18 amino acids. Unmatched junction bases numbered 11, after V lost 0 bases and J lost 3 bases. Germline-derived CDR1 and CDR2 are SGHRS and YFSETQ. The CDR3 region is CASSLAVVTAGGTDTQYF. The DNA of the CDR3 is TGCGCCAGCAGCTTGGCCGTGGTGACAGCGGGGGGAACAGATACGCAGTATTTT.

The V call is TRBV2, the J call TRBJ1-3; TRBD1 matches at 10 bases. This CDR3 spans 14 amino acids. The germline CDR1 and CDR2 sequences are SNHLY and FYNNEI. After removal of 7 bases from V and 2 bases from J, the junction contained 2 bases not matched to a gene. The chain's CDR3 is CASTGQGTGNTIYF. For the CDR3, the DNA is TGTGCCAGCACGGGACAGGGGACTGGAAACACCATATATTTT.

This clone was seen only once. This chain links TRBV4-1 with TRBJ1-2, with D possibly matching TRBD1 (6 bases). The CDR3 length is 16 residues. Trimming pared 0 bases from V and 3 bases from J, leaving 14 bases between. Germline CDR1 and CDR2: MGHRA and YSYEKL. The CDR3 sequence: CASSQDSGRGYYGYTF. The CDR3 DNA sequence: TGCGCCAGCAGCCAAGATTCTGGCAGGGGTTACTATGGCTACACCTTC.

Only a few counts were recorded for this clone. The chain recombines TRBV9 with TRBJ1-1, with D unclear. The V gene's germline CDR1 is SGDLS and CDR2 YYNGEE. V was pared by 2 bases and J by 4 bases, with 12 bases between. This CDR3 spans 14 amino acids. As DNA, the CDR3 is TGTGCCAGCAGCGTTACGGGGAGATCCACTGAAGCTTTCTTT. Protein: CASSVTGRSTEAFF.

The CDR3 here is CASSGTSGGNEQFF. In nucleotides, the CDR3 is TGTGCCAGCAGTGGGACTAGCGGGGGGAATGAGCAGTTCTTC. The chain employs TRBV5-5 and TRBJ2-1; 15 positions agree with TRBD2. Germline CDR1 and CDR2: SGHKS and YYEKEE (reference sequence). Trimming at V came to 5 bases and at J to 7 bases, leaving 1 base not matched to a gene. This CDR3 is 14 amino acids long.

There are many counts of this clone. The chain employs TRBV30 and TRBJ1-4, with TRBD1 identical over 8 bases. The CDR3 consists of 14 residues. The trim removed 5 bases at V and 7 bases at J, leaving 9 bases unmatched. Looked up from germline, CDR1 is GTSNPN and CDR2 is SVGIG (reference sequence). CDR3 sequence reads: CAWASGTGSEKLFF. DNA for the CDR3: TGTGCCTGGGCTTCCGGGACAGGTAGTGAAAAACTGTTTTTT. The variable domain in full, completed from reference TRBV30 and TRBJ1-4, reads SQTIHQWPATLVQPVGSPLSLECTVEGTSNPNLYWYRQAAGRGLQLLFYSVGIGQISSEVPQNLSASRPQDRQFILSSKKLLLSDSGFYLCAWASGTGSEKLFFGSGTQLSVL.

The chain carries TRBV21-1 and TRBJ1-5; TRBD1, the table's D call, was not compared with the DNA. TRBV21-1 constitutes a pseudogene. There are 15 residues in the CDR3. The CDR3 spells CASRQQGYSNQPQHF. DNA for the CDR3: TGTGCCAGCAGACAACAGGGGTATAGCAATCAGCCCCAGCATTTT.

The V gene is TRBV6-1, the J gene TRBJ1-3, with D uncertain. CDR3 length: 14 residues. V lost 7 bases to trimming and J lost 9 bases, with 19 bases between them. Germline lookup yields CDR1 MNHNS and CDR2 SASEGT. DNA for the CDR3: TGTGCCAGCATTACTGACGGCGATCGAGGCACCATATATTTT. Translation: CASITDGDRGTIYF.

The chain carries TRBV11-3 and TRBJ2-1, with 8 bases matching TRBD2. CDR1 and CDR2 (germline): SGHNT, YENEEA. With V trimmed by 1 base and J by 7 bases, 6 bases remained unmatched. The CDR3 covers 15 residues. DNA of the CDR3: TGTGCCAGCAGCTTAGGAGCGGGGGATATAAATGAGCAGTTCTTC. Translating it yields CASSLGAGDINEQFF.

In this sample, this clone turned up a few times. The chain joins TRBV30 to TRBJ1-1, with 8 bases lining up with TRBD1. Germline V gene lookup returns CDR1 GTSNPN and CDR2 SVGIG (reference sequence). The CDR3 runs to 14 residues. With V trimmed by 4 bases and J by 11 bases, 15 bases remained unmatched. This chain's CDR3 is CAWTQGNRGTWAFF. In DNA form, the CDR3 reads TGTGCCTGGACACAGGGGAACAGGGGGACGTGGGCTTTCTTT. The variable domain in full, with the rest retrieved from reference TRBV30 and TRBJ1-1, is SQTIHQWPATLVQPVGSPLSLECTVEGTSNPNLYWYRQAAGRGLQLLFYSVGIGQISSEVPQNLSASRPQDRQFILSSKKLLLSDSGFYLCAWTQGNRGTWAFFGQGTRLTVV.

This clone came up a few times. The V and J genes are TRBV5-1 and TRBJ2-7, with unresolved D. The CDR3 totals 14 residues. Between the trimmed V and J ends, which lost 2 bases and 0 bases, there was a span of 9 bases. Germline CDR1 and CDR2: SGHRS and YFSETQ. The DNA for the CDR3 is TGCGCCAGCAGCTTAGACCGACACTCCTACGAGCAGTACTTC. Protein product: CASSLDRHSYEQYF. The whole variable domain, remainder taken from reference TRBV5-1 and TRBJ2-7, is KAGVTQTPRYLIKTRGQQVTLSCSPISGHRSVSWYQQTPGQGLQFLFEYFSETQRNKGNFPGRFSGRQFSNSRSEMNVSTLELGDSALYLCASSLDRHSYEQYFGPGTRLTVT.